This note documents a single T cell receptor beta chain sequence. What it binds is not known. The sample belongs to a study of siplizumab effects on memory and regulatory T cells. Trimming pared 4 bases from V and 0 bases from J, leaving 11 bases between. The CDR3 has 15 residues. General study points: Neither a naive nor a memory phenotype was assignable to roughly 80-96% of proliferating CD4+ or CD8+ clones.

The data were produced by immunoSEQ multiplex PCR, yet TCRdb's version contains in-frame clones alone and is incomplete. This sample has 70,000 to 95,000 clones, with over 80% found just once. This TCR came from a human donor in good health. The V and J genes are TRBV5-3 and TRBJ1-3, with D possibly matching TRBD1 (5 bases). TRBV5-3 belongs to the ORF category, with a function that is uncertain. The sample taken for sequencing was CD4+ T cells sorted from blood. Here the CDR3 DNA reads TGTGCCAGAAGCCCCGAGGGGATCTCTGGAAACACCATATATTTT. It is translated as CARSPEGISGNTIYF.